The following is a TCR beta chain sequence with its context. The target antigen is unknown. Some clones are missing from TCRdb's copy, which holds only in-frame ones; the method was immunoSEQ multiplex PCR. The table lists 300,000 to 400,000 clones, roughly 91% of them singletons, with about 3.5% in the top ten. The record originates from a study of Ad26.COV2.S vaccination and SARS-CoV-2 variants. Germline lookup yields CDR1 LNHDA and CDR2 SQIVND (reference sequence). Between the trimmed V and J ends, which lost 5 bases and 5 bases, there was a span of 8 bases. The CDR3 length is 12 residues. Study-level findings and limits: Spike-specific TCR breadth ran higher among vaccine recipients than placebo recipients.

Indicated treatment: approximately 18 received Ad26.COV2.S at low or high dose, single or two shots; about five received placebo; per-sample allocation not given. All samples were drawn on day 63, counting from the first vaccine or placebo injection. A Boston adult aged 18-55 years was the donor. SARS-CoV-2 spike from the Wuhan strain was encoded by the vaccine, an Ad26 vector. The sequenced sample was peripheral blood, obtained in a trial of Ad26.COV2.S vaccine versus placebo. V usage is TRBV19 and J usage is TRBJ2-3; D not resolved. The TCR was taken from a person between 18 and 65 years old who received the Ad26.COV2.S COVID-19 vaccine or a placebo. CDR3 residues: CASSLPQDTQYF. CDR3 sequence (DNA): TGTGCCAGTAGTCTCCCCCAAGATACGCAGTATTTT. Supplemented by reference TRBV19 and TRBJ2-3, the full variable domain reads DGGITQSPKYLFRKEGQNVTLSCEQNLNHDAMYWYRQDPGQGLRLIYYSQIVNDFQKGDIAEGYSVSREKKESFPLTVTSAQKNPTAFYLCASSLPQDTQYFGPGTRLTVL.